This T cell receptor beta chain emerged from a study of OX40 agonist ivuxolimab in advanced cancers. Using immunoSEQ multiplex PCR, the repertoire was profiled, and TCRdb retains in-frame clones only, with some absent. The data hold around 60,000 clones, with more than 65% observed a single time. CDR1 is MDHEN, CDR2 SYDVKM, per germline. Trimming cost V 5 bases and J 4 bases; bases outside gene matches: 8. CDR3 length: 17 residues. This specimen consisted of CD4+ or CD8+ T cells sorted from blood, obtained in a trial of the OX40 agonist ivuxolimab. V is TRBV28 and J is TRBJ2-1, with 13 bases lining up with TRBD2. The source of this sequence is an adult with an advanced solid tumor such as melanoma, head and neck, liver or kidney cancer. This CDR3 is CASSPRLAGGFYNEQFF. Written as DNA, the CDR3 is TGTGCCAGCAGTCCCCGACTAGCGGGAGGCTTTTACAATGAGCAGTTCTTC.